This TCR beta chain emerged from a study of T-cell memory formation after mild COVID-19. In the study overall: TCR clusters were largely donor specific. Study-wide results and caveats: Certain responding clones were present in pre-infection memory, suggesting participation of cross-reactive memory. CD4/CD8 balance characterized clones contracting day 15 to 85, and CD4+ skew characterized later expanders.

This clonotype was counted a few times. Its antigen remains unknown. CDR1 is SGHAT, CDR2 FQNNGV, per germline. V shed 4 bases and J 3 bases; nucleotides not matched to a gene: 6. The CDR3 length is 15 residues. Constant-segment-primed 5'RACE gave TCR alpha and TCR beta cDNA libraries with sample barcodes and UMIs. TCRdb processed the 5' RACE reads anew with MiXCR; each CDR3 protein has one entry. The table lists 200,000 to 250,000 distinct CDR3 sequences, under 30% of them singletons. The gene calls are TRBV11-2 and TRBJ1-2; 9 bases are shared with TRBD1. Sequenced: PBMCs or a T cell subset sorted from them (not recorded which). The TCR was taken from an adult woman who had mild COVID-19 (a few samples of this study predate the infection). Cell type and time point are not known. The CDR3 sequence is CASSSSDRGDYGYTF. The CDR3 bases are TGTGCCAGCAGCTCTTCGGACAGGGGAGACTATGGCTACACCTTC.